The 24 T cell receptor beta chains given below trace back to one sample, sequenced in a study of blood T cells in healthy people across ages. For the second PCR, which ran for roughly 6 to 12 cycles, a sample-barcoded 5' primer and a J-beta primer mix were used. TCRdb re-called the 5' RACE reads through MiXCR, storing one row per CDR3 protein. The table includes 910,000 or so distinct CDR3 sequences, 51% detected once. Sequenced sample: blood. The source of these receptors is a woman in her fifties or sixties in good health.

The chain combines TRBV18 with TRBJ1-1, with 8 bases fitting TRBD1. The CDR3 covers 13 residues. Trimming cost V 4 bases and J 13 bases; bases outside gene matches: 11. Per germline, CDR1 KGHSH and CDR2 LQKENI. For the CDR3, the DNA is TGTGCCAGCTCACTGGGACAGGCGGAAGGGGGTTTCTTT. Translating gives CASSLGQAEGGFF.

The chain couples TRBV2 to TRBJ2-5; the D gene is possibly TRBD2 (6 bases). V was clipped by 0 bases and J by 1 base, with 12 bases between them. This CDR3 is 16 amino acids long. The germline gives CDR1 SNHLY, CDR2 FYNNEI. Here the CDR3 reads CASSEALGGIQETQYF. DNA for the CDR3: TGTGCCAGCAGTGAAGCGCTTGGGGGGATCCAAGAGACCCAGTACTTC.

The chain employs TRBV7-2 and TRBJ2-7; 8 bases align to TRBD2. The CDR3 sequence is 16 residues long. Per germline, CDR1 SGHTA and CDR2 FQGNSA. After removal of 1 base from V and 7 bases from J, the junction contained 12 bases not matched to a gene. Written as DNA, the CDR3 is TGTGCCAGCAGCTTAGGAACAGCGGGGGTCTACAATGAGCAGTACTTC. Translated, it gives CASSLGTAGVYNEQYF.

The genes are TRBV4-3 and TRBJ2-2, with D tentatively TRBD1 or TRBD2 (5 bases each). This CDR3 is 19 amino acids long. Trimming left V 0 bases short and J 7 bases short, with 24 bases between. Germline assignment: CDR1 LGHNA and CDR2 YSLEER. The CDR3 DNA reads TGCGCCAGCAGCCAAGATGGGGGTGAGGGACGCCCTACCAACGGGGAGCTGTTTTTT. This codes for CASSQDGGEGRPTNGELFF.

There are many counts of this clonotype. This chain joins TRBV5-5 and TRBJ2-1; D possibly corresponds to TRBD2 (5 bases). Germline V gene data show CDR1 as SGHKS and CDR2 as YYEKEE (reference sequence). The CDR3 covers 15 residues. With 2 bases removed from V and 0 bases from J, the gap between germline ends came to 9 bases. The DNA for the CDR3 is TGTGCCAGCAGCTTAAGCGGAAACTCCTACAATGAGCAGTTCTTC. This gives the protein CASSLSGNSYNEQFF.

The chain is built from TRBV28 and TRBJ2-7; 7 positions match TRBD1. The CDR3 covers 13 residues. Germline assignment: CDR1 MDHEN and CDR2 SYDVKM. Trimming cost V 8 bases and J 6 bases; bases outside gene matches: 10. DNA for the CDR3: TGTGCCAGCCAATACAGGGGAAGGGTCGAGCAGTACTTC. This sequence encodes CASQYRGRVEQYF.

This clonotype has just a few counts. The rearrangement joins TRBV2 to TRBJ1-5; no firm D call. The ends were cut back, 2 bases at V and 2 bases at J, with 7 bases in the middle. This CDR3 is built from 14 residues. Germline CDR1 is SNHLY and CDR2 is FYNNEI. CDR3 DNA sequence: TGTGCCAGCAGTGAATTTTGGGGCAATCAGCCCCAGCATTTT. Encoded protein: CASSEFWGNQPQHF. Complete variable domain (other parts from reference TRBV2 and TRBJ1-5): EPEVTQTPSHQVTQMGQEVILRCVPISNHLYFYWYRQILGQKVEFLVSFYNNEISEKSEIFDDQFSVERPDGSNFTLKIRSTKLEDSAMYFCASSEFWGNQPQHFGDGTRLSIL.

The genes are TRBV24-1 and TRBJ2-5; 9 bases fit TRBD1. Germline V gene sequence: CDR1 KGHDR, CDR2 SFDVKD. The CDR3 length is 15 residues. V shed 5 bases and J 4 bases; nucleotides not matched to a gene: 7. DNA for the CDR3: TGTGCCACCAGTGGAAGGGACAGGGTTGGAGAGACCCAGTACTTC. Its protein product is CATSGRDRVGETQYF.

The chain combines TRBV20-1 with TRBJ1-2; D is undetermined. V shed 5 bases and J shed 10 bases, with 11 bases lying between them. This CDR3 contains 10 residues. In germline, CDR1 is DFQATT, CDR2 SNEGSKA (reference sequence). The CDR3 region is CSAPQRTYTF. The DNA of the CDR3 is TGCAGTGCTCCCCAGCGGACCTACACCTTC.

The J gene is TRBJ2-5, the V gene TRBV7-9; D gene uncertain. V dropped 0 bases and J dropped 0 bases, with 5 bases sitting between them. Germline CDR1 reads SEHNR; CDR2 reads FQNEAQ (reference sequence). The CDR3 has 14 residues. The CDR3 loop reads CASSLAADQETQYF. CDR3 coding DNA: TGTGCCAGCAGCTTAGCGGCAGACCAAGAGACCCAGTACTTC.

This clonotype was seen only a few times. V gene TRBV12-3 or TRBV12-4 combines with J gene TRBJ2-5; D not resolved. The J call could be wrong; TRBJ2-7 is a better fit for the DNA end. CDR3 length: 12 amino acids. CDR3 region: CASRPIVGEQYF. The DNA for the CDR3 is TGTGCCAGCAGGCCGATAGTGGGCGAGCAGTACTTC.

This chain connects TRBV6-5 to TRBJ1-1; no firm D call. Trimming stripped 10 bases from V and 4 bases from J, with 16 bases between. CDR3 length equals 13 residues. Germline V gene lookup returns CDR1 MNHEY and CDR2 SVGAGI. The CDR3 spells CANSRQLGTEAFF. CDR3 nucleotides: TGTGCCAACAGCCGACAACTCGGCACTGAAGCTTTCTTT.

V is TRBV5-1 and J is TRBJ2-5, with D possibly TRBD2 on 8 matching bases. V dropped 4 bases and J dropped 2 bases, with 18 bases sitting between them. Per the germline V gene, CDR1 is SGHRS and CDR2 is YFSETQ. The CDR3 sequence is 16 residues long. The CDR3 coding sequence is TGCGCCAGCAGCATGACTAGCGCAGGGGGGCAAGAGACCCAGTACTTC. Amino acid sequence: CASSMTSAGGQETQYF.

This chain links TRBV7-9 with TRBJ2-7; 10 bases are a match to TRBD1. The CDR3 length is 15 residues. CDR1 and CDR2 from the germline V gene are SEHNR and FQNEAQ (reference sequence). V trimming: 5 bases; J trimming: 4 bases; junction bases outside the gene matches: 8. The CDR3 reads CASSPRDRGQYEQYF. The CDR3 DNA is TGTGCCAGCAGCCCGCGCGACAGGGGGCAATACGAGCAGTACTTC.

In nucleotides, the CDR3 is TGTGCCAGCAGCCTTAGGGGCAGGGGAGACTATGGCTACACCTTC. It encodes CASSLRGRGDYGYTF. The V and J genes are TRBV12-3 or TRBV12-4 and TRBJ1-2; D perhaps matches TRBD1 (6 bases). There are 15 residues in the CDR3. Trimming left V 6 bases short and J 3 bases short, with 17 bases between.

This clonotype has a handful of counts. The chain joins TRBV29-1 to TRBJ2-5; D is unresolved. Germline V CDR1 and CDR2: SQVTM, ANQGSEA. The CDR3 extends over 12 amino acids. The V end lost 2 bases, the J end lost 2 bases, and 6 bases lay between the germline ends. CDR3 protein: CSVESVQETQYF. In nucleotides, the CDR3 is TGCAGCGTTGAATCGGTTCAAGAGACCCAGTACTTC.

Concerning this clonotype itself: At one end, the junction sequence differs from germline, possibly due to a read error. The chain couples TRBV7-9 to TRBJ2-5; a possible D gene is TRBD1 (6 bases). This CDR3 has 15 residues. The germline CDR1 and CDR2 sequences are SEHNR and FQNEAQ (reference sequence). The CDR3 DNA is TGTGCCAGCAGCCAACAGGGTCGCGGTCAAGAGGCCCAGTACTTC. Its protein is CASSQQGRGQEAQYF.

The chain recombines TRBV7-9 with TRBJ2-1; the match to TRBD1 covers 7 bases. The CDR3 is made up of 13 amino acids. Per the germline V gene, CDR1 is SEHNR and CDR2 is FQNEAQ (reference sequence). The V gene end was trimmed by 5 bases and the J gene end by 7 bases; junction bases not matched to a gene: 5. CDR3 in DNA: TGTGCCAGCAGCCAGACAGGGTTTAATGAGCAGTTCTTC. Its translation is CASSQTGFNEQFF.

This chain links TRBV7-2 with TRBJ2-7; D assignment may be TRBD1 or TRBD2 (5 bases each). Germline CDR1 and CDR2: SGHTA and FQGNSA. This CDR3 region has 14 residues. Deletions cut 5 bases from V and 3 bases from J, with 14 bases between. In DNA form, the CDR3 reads TGTGCCAGCAGCGTGGGGGTTAGGGGCTACGAGCAGTACTTC. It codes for CASSVGVRGYEQYF.

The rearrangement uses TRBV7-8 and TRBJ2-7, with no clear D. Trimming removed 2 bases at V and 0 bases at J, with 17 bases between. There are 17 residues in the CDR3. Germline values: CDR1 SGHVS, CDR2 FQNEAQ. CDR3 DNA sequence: TGTGCCAGCAGCTTACCGGTTTCTGACACTCTCTCCTACGAGCAGTACTTC. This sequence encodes CASSLPVSDTLSYEQYF.

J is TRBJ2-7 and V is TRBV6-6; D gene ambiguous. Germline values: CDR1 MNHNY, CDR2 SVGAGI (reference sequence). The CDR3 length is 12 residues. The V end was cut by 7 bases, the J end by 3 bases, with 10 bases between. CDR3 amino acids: CASKALFYEQYF. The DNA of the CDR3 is TGTGCCAGCAAGGCATTGTTCTACGAGCAGTACTTC.

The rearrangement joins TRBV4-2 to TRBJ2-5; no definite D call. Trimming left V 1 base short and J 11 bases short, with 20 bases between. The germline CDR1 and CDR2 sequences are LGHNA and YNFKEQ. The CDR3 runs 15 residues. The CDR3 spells CASSQAQQATNEQYF. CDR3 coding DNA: TGTGCCAGCAGCCAAGCGCAACAAGCAACCAATGAGCAGTACTTC.

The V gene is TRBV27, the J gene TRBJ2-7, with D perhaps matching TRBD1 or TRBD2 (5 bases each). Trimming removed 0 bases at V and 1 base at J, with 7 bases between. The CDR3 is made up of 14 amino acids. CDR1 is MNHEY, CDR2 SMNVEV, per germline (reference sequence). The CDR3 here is CASSLSWGSYEQYF. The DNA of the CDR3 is TGTGCCAGCAGTTTATCGTGGGGGTCCTACGAGCAGTACTTC.

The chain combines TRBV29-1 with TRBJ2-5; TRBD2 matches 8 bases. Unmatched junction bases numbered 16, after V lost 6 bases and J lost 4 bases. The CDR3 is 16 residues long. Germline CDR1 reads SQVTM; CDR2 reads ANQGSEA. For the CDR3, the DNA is TGCAGCGTGACGACTCATTCCAGCGGGAGAACAGAGACCCAGTACTTC. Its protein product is CSVTTHSSGRTETQYF.